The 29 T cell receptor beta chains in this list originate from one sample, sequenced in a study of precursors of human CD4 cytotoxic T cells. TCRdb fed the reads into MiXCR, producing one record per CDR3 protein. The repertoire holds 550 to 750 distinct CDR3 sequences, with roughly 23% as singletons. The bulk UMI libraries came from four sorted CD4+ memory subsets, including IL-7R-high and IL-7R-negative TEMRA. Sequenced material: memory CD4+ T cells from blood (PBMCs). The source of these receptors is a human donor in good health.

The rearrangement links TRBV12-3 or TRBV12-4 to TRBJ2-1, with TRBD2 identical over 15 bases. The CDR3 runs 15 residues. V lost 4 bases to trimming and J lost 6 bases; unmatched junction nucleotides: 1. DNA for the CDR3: TGTGCCAGCAGTTGGACTAGCGGGAGGGTCAATGAGCAGTTCTTC. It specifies CASSWTSGRVNEQFF.

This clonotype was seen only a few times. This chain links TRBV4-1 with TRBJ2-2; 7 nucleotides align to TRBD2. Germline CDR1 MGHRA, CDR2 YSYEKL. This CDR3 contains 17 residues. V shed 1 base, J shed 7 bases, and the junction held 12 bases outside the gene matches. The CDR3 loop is CASSQGLSGRRSGELFF. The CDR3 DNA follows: TGCGCCAGCAGCCAAGGGTTGTCCGGGAGGAGGAGCGGGGAGCTGTTTTTT.

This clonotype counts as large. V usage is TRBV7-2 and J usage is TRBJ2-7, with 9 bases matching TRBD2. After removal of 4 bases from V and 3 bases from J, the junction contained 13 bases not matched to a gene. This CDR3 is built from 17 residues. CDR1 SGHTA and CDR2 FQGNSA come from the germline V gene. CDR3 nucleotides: TGTGCCAGCAGCTCGTATTTAGCGGGAGAGATGGACTACGAGCAGTACTTC. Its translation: CASSSYLAGEMDYEQYF.

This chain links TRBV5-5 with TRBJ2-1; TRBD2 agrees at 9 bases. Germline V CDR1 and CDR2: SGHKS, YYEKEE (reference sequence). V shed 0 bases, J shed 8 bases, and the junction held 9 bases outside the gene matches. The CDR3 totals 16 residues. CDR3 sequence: CASSLVAGASQDEQFF. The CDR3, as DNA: TGTGCCAGCAGCTTGGTAGCGGGAGCCAGTCAGGATGAGCAGTTCTTC.

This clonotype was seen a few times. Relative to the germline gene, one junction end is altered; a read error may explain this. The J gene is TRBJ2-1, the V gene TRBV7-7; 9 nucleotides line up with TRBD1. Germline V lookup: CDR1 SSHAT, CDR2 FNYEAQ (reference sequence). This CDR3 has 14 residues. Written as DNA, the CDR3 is TGTGCTAGCAGCCTACTTGGGACAGGGAATGAGCAGTTCTTC. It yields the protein CASSLLGTGNEQFF.

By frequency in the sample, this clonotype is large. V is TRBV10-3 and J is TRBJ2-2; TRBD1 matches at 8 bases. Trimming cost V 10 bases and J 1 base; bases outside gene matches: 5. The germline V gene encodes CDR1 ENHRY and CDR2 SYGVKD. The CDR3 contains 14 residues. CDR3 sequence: CATSGTGNTGELFF. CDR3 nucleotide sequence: TGTGCCACCTCCGGGACAGGGAACACCGGGGAGCTGTTTTTT.

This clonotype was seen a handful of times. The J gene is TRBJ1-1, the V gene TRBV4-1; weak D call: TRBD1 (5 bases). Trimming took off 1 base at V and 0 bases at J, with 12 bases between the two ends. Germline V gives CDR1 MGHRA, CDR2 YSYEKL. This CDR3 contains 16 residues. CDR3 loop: CASSQAPGGLNTEAFF. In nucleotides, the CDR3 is TGCGCCAGCAGCCAAGCCCCGGGGGGTTTGAACACTGAAGCTTTCTTT.

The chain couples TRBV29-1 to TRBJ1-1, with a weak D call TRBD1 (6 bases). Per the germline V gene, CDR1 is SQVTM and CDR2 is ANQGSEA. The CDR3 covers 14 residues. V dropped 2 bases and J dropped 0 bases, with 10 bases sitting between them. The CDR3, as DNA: TGCAGCGTTGAAACGGACAGTATGAACACTGAAGCTTTCTTT. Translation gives CSVETDSMNTEAFF.

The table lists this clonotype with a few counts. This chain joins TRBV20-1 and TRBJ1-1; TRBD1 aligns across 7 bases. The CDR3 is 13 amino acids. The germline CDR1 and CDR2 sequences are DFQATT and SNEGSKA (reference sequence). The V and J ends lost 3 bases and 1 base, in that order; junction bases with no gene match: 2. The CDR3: CSASEGANTEAFF. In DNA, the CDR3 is TGCAGTGCTAGTGAGGGGGCGAACACTGAAGCTTTCTTT.

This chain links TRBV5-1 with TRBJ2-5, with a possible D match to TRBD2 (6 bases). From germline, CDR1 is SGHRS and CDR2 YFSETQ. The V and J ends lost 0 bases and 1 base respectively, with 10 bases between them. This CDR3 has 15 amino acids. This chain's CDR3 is CASSLAGSSQETQYF. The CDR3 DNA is TGCGCCAGCAGCTTGGCCGGGAGTAGCCAAGAGACCCAGTACTTC.

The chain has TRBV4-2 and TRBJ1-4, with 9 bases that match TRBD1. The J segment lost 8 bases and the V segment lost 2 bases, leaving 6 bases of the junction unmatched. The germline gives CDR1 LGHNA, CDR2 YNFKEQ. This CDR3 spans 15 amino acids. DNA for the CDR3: TGTGCCAGCAGCCAATCGGGACAGGGCAAGGAAAAACTGTTTTTT. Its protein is CASSQSGQGKEKLFF.

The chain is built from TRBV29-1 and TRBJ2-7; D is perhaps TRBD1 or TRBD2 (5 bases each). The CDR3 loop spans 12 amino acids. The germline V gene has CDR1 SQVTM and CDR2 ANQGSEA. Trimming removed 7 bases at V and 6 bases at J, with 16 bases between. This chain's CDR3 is CSGGSSLGEQYF. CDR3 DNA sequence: TGCAGCGGGGGGTCAAGTCTGGGCGAGCAGTACTTC.

The CDR3 nucleotides read TGTGCCAGTAGTAAGCAGGGCCGGGGGCCGGTGGAGACCCAGTACTTC. Protein product: CASSKQGRGPVETQYF. The V gene is TRBV19, the J gene TRBJ2-5, with D possibly called TRBD1 or TRBD2 (6 bases each). Deletions cut 4 bases from V and 5 bases from J, with 20 bases between. Germline CDR1 and CDR2: LNHDA and SQIVND (reference sequence). The CDR3 has 16 amino acids.

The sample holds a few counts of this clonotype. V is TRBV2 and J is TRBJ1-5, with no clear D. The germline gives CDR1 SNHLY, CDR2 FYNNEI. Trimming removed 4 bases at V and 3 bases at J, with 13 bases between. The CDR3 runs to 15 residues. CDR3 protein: CASSVGTANNQPQHF. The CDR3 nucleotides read TGTGCCAGCAGTGTAGGAACCGCCAACAATCAGCCCCAGCATTTT.

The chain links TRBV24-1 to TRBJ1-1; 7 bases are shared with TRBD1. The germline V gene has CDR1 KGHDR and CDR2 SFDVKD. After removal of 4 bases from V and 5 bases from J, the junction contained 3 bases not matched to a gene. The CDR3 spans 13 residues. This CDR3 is CATSDPRGTEAFF. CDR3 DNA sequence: TGTGCCACCAGTGACCCCAGGGGGACTGAAGCTTTCTTT.

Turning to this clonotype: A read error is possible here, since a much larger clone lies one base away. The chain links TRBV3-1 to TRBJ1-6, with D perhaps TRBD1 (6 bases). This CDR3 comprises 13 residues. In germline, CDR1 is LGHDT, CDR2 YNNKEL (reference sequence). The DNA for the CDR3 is TGTGCCAGCAGCCGGACAGTAAATTCACCCCTCTACTTT. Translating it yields CASSRTVNSPLYF.

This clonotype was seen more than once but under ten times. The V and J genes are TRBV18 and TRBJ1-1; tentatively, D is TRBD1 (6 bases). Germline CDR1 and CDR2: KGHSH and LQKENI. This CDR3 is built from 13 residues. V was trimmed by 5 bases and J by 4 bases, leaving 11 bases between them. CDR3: CASSGDTGTEAFF. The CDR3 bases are TGTGCCAGCTCAGGGGACACGGGCACTGAAGCTTTCTTT.

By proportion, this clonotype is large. The DNA of the CDR3 is TGCAGCGTTGAAGAAATTCCGGGAAAAGCTTTCTTT. It yields the protein CSVEEIPGKAFF. V is TRBV29-1 and J is TRBJ1-1; D gene ambiguous. V was cut by 0 bases and J by 9 bases, with 11 bases left in between. Germline CDR1 and CDR2: SQVTM and ANQGSEA. CDR3 length: 12 residues.

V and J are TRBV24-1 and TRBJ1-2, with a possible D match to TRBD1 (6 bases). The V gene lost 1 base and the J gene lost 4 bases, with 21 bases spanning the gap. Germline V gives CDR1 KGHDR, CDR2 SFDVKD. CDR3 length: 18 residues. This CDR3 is CATSDFGGGGNRRYGYTF. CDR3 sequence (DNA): TGTGCCACCAGTGATTTTGGCGGGGGCGGAAATCGGCGCTATGGCTACACCTTC.

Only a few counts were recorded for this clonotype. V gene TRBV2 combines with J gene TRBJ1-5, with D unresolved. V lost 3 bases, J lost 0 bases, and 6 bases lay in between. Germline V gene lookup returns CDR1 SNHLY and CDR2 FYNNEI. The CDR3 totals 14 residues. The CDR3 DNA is TGTGCCAGCAGTGATCCCAGTAGCAATCAGCCCCAGCATTTT. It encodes CASSDPSSNQPQHF.

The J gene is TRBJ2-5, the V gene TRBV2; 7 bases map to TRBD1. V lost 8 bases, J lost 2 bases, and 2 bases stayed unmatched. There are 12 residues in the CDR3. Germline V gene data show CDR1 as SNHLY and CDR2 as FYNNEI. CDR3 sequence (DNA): TGTGCCAGCGGGACAGATCAAGAGACCCAGTACTTC. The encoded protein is CASGTDQETQYF.

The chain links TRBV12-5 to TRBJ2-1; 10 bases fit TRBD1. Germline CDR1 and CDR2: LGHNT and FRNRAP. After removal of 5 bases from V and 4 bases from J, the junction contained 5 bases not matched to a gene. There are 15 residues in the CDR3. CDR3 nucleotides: TGTGCTAGTGGTCCCGGACAGGGGGTTTACAATGAGCAGTTCTTC. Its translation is CASGPGQGVYNEQFF. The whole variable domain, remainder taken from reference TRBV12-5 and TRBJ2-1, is DARVTQTPRHKVTEMGQEVTMRCQPILGHNTVFWYRQTMMQGLELLAYFRNRAPLDDSGMPKDRFSAEMPDATLATLKIQPSEPRDSAVYFCASGPGQGVYNEQFFGPGTRLTVL.

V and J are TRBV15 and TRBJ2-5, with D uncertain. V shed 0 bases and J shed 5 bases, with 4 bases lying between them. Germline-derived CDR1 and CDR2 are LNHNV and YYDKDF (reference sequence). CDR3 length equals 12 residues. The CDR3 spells CATSRDLETQYF. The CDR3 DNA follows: TGTGCCACCAGCAGAGATTTGGAGACCCAGTACTTC.

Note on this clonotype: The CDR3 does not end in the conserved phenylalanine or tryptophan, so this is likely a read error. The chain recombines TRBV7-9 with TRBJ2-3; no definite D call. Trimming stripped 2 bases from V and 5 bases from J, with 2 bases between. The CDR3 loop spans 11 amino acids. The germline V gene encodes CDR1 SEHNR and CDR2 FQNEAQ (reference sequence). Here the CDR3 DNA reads TGTGCCAGCAGCTTAAAAGATACGCAGTATATT. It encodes CASSLKDTQYI.

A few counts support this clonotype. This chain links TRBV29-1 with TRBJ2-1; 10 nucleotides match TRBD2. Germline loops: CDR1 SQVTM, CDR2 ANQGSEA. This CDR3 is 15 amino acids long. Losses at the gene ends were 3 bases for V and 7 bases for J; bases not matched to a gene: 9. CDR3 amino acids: CSVDHGTSVTNEQFF. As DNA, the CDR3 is TGCAGCGTTGACCACGGGACTAGCGTTACTAATGAGCAGTTCTTC.

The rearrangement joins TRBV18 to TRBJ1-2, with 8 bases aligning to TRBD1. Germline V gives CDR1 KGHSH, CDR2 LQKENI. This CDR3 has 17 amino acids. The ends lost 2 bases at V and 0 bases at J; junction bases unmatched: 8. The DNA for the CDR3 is TGTGCCAGCTCACCATGGACAGGGCAAGCATCTAACTATGGCTACACCTTC. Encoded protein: CASSPWTGQASNYGYTF.

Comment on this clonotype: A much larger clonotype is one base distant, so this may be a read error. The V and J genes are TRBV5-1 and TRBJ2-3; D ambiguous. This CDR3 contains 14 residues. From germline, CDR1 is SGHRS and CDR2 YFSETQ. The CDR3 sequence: CANSLQGREDTQYF. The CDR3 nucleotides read TGCGCCAACAGCTTGCAAGGTCGCGAAGATACGCAGTATTTT.

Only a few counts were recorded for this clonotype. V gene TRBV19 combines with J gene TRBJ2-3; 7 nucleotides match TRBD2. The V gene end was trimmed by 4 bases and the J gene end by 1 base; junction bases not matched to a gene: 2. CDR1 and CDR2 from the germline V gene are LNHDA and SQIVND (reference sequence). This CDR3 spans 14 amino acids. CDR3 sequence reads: CASSTTSGTDTQYF. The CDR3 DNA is TGTGCCAGTAGTACTACTAGCGGCACAGATACGCAGTATTTT.

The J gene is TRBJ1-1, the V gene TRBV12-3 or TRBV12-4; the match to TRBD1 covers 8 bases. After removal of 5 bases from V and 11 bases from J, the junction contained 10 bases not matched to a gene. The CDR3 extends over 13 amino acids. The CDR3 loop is CASSPDREAVAFF. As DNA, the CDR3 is TGTGCCAGCAGTCCGGACAGGGAGGCTGTGGCTTTCTTT.